This T cell receptor beta chain was sequenced in a study of blood T cell repertoires in COVID-19. The wider study: Sample material is recorded as cDNA or gDNA derived from T cells, B-cell-depleted T cells, or PBMCs.

The germline gives CDR1 GTSNPN, CDR2 SVGIG (reference sequence). With 0 bases removed from V and 0 bases from J, the gap between germline ends came to 9 bases. The CDR3 loop spans 15 amino acids. Original processing methods: Quantification of nucleated cells was approximated via reference gene primer amplification. The method was immunoSEQ multiplex PCR; TCRdb's version includes in-frame clones alone and lacks a portion of them. V, J and clone size derive from that table, while D and trimming were established from the DNA sequence. This table holds roughly 290,000 clones, around 90% found once. The participants were between roughly 18 and 100 years old and came from roughly 25 US areas.

This receptor was identified in a woman between 40 and 55 years old who had recovered from COVID-19. The sequenced sample was PBMCs or T cells enriched from blood (not recorded which). The chain has TRBV30 and TRBJ2-1; D might be TRBD2 (6 bases). CDR3 sequence: CAWSVSAGSYNEQFF. The CDR3 DNA reads TGTGCCTGGAGTGTATCAGCGGGCTCCTACAATGAGCAGTTCTTC.